Sequencing of this T cell receptor beta chain was carried out in a study of regulatory T cells in long-lasting Graves disease. This clonotype was counted between two and nine times. V shed 0 bases, J shed 9 bases, and the junction held 10 bases outside the gene matches. The CDR3 sequence is 16 residues long. CDR1 is SGHDT and CDR2 is YYEEEE in the germline V gene. The sample's time point: newly diagnosed GD, antithyroid drugs for less than 3 months. The TCR library used RNA extracted from PBMCs. Arm-PCR of CDR3 regions and iRepertoire HTBI primers were used to build TCR beta libraries. MiXCR was run by TCRdb on the multiplex PCR reads, yielding one entry per CDR3 protein. The table has about 620,000 distinct CDR3 sequences, roughly 15% seen once; the top ten hold about 20%. The same data also contributed to another study, on T cells in Graves' hyperthyroidism and ophthalmopathy.

This sequence joins TRBV5-6 and TRBJ1-5, with 9 nucleotides matching TRBD1. The TCR comes from a woman aged 25 to 39 with Graves disease. The specimen comprised peripheral blood mononuclear cells (PBMCs), sampled at new diagnosis, from a patient treated with antithyroid drugs. CDR3 sequence: CASSLGSDRGRRPQHF. CDR3 nucleotides: TGTGCCAGCAGCTTGGGGTCGGACAGGGGTCGGAGGCCCCAGCATTTT.